This entry is about one T cell receptor (beta chain). The antigen it binds to is not known. No much larger clone exists at a distance of one base, and base qualities are not known. The data originate from a study of blood T cell repertoires in COVID-19 (dated by TCRdb to the early 2020s). Regarding the complete study: Samples covering the acute and convalescent phases of COVID-19 were provided by collaborators in the United States, Italy and Spain. The prospective study material was composed of cDNA or gDNA derived from T cells, B-cell-depleted T cells, or PBMCs. Subjects who had been exposed to COVID-19, were actively infected with it, or had recovered from it provided the deeply sampled blood TCRbeta repertoires that made up the dataset. The repertoires were released in a freely available public database intended as a resource for research on the immune response to SARS-CoV-2. Samples came from the ongoing ImmuneRACE study (first 160 participants) plus 1,254 subjects from 6 global collaborators. Nearly every sample came with metadata listing a de-identified subject ID, COVID-19 status, age in years and sex. Where available, HLA class I and class II types were taken from metadata supplied by the sample provider and were not determined by assay-based typing.

Whole blood was collected in K2EDTA tubes by collaborating institutions according to the institutions' own protocols. Collaborator samples were shipped for TCRbeta analysis as frozen whole blood, isolated PBMCs, or DNA extracted from either sample type. TCRbeta CDR3 regions were amplified from genomic DNA by means of the immunoSEQ Assay, a bias-controlled multiplex PCR. The paper's processing steps were these. Within the assay, amplification of reference gene primers was used to estimate how many nucleated cells each sample contained. To quantify the absolute abundance of each unique TCRbeta CDR3 rearrangement, sequence reads were collapsed and filtered. For each sample, productive Simpson clonality was calculated by taking the square root of Simpson's diversity index across productive rearrangements. TCRdb took this table from immuneACCESS and kept in-frame rearrangements with V and J called. Such tables lack part of the clones; where checked against another copy, unresolved V genes explain under half of the gap, and the rest is unexplained. V and J calls plus clone size are reproduced from that table; the DNA served to infer D and trimming. The sample profile shows approximately 50,000 clones; about 80% of them were found once. The ten most abundant clones make up over 6% of the sample.

On the study overall, not on this receptor specifically: Clinical and demographic metadata were provided uncurated, with the amount varying by source and participant.

From the cysteine through the phenylalanine, the CDR3 covers 14 amino acids. The kept DNA is CDR3 alone, 42 bases in frame from the first base. Reading the germline V gene gives CDR1 SGHRS and CDR2 YFSETQ. Trimming removed 4 bases from V and 1 base from J; the gene matches leave 4 bases unexplained. Specimen: peripheral blood. The chain is made from TRBV5-1 and TRBJ1-1, and 7 bases in between align with TRBD1. The TCR sequence derives from a man in his 70s with active COVID-19. The DNA is as follows: TGCGCCAGCAGCCGGACAGGAGAGAACACTGAAGCTTTCTTT. Translated, it gives CASSRTGENTEAFF. Beyond the CDR3, the reference TRBV5-1 and TRBJ1-1 genes provide the residues; the full variable domain reads: KAGVTQTPRYLIKTRGQQVTLSCSPISGHRSVSWYQQTPGQGLQFLFEYFSETQRNKGNFPGRFSGRQFSNSRSEMNVSTLELGDSALYLCASSRTGENTEAFFGQGTRLTVV.